The 14 T cell receptor beta chains given below trace back to one sample, sequenced in a study of identical twins. TCRdb passed the 5' RACE reads through MiXCR, listing each CDR3 protein once. The repertoire has under 900,000 distinct CDR3 sequences, around a sixth of them found once; the top ten carry roughly 14%. The data were also submitted as part of a second study, on T cells expressing NK-cell markers.

Sequenced material: PBMCs. These receptors were taken from a woman between 18 and 29 years old in good health.

The gene calls are TRBV10-3 and TRBJ2-1, with TRBD2 matching over 11 bases. Losses at the gene ends were 3 bases for V and 10 bases for J; bases not matched to a gene: 5. The germline V gene has CDR1 ENHRY and CDR2 SYGVKD. The length of the CDR3 is 14 residues. CDR3 nucleotide sequence: TGTGCCATCAGTGATATACTAGCGGGAGTCGAGCAGTTCTTC. Encoded protein: CAISDILAGVEQFF.

The CDR3 DNA reads as TGTGCCAGCTCATACGGACAGGGGGGTACAGATACGCAGTATTTT. Translation gives CASSYGQGGTDTQYF. This chain connects TRBV18 to TRBJ2-3; 10 bases match TRBD1. Germline assignment: CDR1 KGHSH and CDR2 LQKENI. The CDR3 totals 15 residues. V shed 5 bases, J shed 3 bases, and the junction held 5 bases outside the gene matches.

The V call is TRBV29-1, the J call TRBJ2-1; D unresolved. The germline gives CDR1 SQVTM, CDR2 ANQGSEA. Trimming stripped 4 bases from V and 5 bases from J, with 3 bases between. This CDR3 region has 10 residues. In DNA form, the CDR3 reads TGCAGCGTTGTAGACAATGAGCAGTTCTTC. The encoded protein is CSVVDNEQFF.

The table lists this clonotype with a few counts. The gene calls are TRBV7-2 and TRBJ2-5, with D perhaps being TRBD1 or TRBD2 (6 bases each). This CDR3 is 14 amino acids long. Germline CDR1 SGHTA, CDR2 FQGNSA. Trimming pared 5 bases from V and 10 bases from J, leaving 20 bases between. CDR3 sequence: CASSTDWGAEVQYF. The CDR3 DNA follows: TGTGCCAGCAGCACTGACTGGGGGGCCGAGGTCCAGTACTTC. Full variable domain (outside the CDR3, taken from reference TRBV7-2 and TRBJ2-5): GAGVSQSPSNKVTEKGKDVELRCDPISGHTALYWYRQSLGQGLEFLIYFQGNSAPDKSGLPSDRFSAERTGGSVSTLTIQRTQQEDSAVYLCASSTDWGAEVQYFGPGTRLLVL.

V gene TRBV2 combines with J gene TRBJ1-2, with D possibly TRBD1 on 5 matching bases. Germline values: CDR1 SNHLY, CDR2 FYNNEI. There are 13 residues in the CDR3. V gave up 6 bases and J gave up 8 bases, with 16 bases separating them. The CDR3 is CASREQAGGGYTF. DNA for the CDR3: TGTGCCAGCAGAGAACAGGCCGGGGGGGGCTACACCTTC.

In this sample, this clonotype turned up a few times. The genes are TRBV20-1 and TRBJ2-5; 7 bases align to TRBD2. Unmatched junction bases numbered 1, after V lost 1 base and J lost 2 bases. CDR1 and CDR2 from the germline V gene are DFQATT and SNEGSKA (reference sequence). The CDR3 extends over 13 amino acids. CDR3 bases: TGCAGTGCTAGAGCGGGACTACAAGAGACCCAGTACTTC. Its translation is CSARAGLQETQYF.

This clonotype was seen a few times. The J gene is TRBJ1-6, the V gene TRBV30, with a tentative D call TRBD1 (5 bases). CDR1 and CDR2 (germline): GTSNPN, SVGIG (reference sequence). V was pared by 5 bases and J by 9 bases, with 17 bases between. The CDR3 runs to 14 residues. CDR3 coding DNA: TGTGCCTGGCAATTCGGGGCTTCTGGTTCACCCCTCCACTTT. Its protein product is CAWQFGASGSPLHF.

This clonotype showed up many times. The chain recombines TRBV12-3 or TRBV12-4 with TRBJ1-4, with TRBD1 identical over 9 bases. After removal of 7 bases from V and 2 bases from J, the junction contained 8 bases not matched to a gene. CDR3 length: 16 residues. The CDR3 is CASTLGQGRTNEKLFF. CDR3 sequence (DNA): TGTGCCAGCACCCTTGGACAGGGGAGGACTAATGAAAAACTGTTTTTT.

V and J are TRBV7-2 and TRBJ2-5, with 7 bases that match TRBD2. The CDR3 runs to 17 residues. Trimming at V came to 1 base and at J to 5 bases, leaving 13 bases not matched to a gene. Looked up from germline, CDR1 is SGHTA and CDR2 is FQGNSA. CDR3 loop: CASSLVWFGGSGETQYF. Written as DNA, the CDR3 is TGTGCCAGCAGCTTAGTTTGGTTCGGCGGGAGTGGGGAGACCCAGTACTTC.

The sample holds a few counts of this clonotype. The chain recombines TRBV6-5 with TRBJ2-5, with TRBD2 matching 7 bases. The CDR3 has 15 amino acids. Germline V gene lookup returns CDR1 MNHEY and CDR2 SVGAGI. J gave up 5 bases and V 0 bases, and 6 bases lay outside the gene matches. The CDR3 region is CASSYSGRVGETQYF. The CDR3, as DNA: TGTGCCAGCAGTTACTCGGGGAGGGTAGGGGAGACCCAGTACTTC.

This clonotype showed up just a few times. The V gene is TRBV6-2 or TRBV6-3, the J gene TRBJ1-1; 8 nucleotides line up with TRBD1. V shed 7 bases and J 4 bases; nucleotides not matched to a gene: 5. This CDR3 has 13 amino acids. Per the germline V gene, CDR1 is MNHEY and CDR2 is SVGEGT. This CDR3 reads CASTRGTGTEAFF. The CDR3 bases are TGTGCCAGCACCCGGGGGACAGGCACTGAAGCTTTCTTT.

This clonotype turned up a few times. The V gene is TRBV12-3 or TRBV12-4, the J gene TRBJ2-2; 8 bases match TRBD2. This CDR3 region has 15 residues. V lost 3 bases, J lost 6 bases, and 6 bases stayed unmatched. The CDR3 DNA sequence: TGTGCCAGCAGTTTTGGGACTAGGGGGGCCGGGGAGCTGTTTTTT. It specifies CASSFGTRGAGELFF.

This clonotype showed up just a few times. The CDR3 spells CASSSPGAYGYTF. Written as DNA, the CDR3 is TGTGCCAGCAGTTCACCAGGGGCCTATGGCTACACCTTC. The rearrangement uses TRBV6-5 and TRBJ1-2; tentatively, D is TRBD1 (6 bases). The germline CDR1 and CDR2 sequences are MNHEY and SVGAGI. V dropped 4 bases and J dropped 4 bases, with 10 bases sitting between them. This CDR3 has 13 residues.

This clonotype was observed at least ten times. The chain uses TRBV20-1 and TRBJ1-5; tentatively, D is TRBD1 (5 bases). V was cut by 6 bases and J by 6 bases, with 15 bases left in between. CDR3 size: 13 residues. The germline V gene encodes CDR1 DFQATT and CDR2 SNEGSKA (reference sequence). Here the CDR3 reads CSAGRTGLQPQHF. The CDR3 DNA is TGCAGTGCCGGTCGGACGGGACTTCAGCCCCAGCATTTT.